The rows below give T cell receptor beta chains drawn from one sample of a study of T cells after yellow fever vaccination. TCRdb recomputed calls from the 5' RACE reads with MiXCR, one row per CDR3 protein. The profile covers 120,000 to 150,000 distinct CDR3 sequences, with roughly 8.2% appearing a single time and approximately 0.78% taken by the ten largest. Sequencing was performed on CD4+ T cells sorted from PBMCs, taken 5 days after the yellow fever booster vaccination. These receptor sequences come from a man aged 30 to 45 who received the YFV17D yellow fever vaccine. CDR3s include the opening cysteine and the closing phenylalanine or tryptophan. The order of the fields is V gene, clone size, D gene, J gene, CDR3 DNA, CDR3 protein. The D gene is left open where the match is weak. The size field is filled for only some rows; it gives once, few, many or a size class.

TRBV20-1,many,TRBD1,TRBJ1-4,TGCAGTGCTGGACAGGGCAATGAAAAACTGTTTTTT,CSAGQGNEKLFF
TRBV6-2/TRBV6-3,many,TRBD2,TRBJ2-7,TGTGCCAGCAGTTACAAGCCTCCTAACAGGGAAACTAGCGGGAGCGATCTCTCCTACGAGCAGTACTTC,CASSYKPPNRETSGSDLSYEQYF
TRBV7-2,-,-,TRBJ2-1,TGTGCCAGCAGCTTGTTTCCGACCCCCTACAATGAGCAGTTCTTC,CASSLFPTPYNEQFF
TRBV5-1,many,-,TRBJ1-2,TGCGCCAGCAGCGGGGGGCCGGGACAAGGGTATGGCTACACCTTC,CASSGGPGQGYGYTF
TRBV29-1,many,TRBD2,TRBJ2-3,TGCAGCGCACGGGGGGGGGTCGGGAGCACAGATACGCAGTATTTT,CSARGGVGSTDTQYF
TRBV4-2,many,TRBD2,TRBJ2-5,TGTGCCAGCAGCCAAGGTCTGCTAGCGGGAGAGTCGGAGACCCAGTACTTC,CASSQGLLAGESETQYF
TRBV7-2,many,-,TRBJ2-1,TGTGCCAGCAGCCCGGGACTCCTCAGTGAGCAGTTCTTC,CASSPGLLSEQFF
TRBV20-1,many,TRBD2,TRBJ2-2,TGCAGTGCTATTTTGGTAGCGGGCACCGGGGAGCTGTTTTTT,CSAILVAGTGELFF
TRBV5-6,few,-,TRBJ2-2,TGTGCCAGCAGCAGTGGCGGGGGCCGCGCCGGGGAGCTGTTTTTT,CASSSGGGRAGELFF
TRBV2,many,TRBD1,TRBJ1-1,TGTGCCAGCAGCCCAAACGTACAGGGGGCAGGGGAAGCTTTCTTT,CASSPNVQGAGEAFF
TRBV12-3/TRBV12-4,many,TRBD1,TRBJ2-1,TGTGCCAGCAGTTATGGCCGACAGGGGGCTAGCATGGGACAGTTCTTC,CASSYGRQGASMGQFF
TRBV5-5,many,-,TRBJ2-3,TGTGCCAGCAGCTTGGCCACGGCTAGCGGCACAGATACGCAGTATTTT,CASSLATASGTDTQYF
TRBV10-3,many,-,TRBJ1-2,TGTGCCATCAGTGATAATACCGAGGGCCCTGGCTACACCTTC,CAISDNTEGPGYTF
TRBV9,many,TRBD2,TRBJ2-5,TGTGCCAGCAGCGCCCTAGCGGGCCAGACCCAGTACTTC,CASSALAGQTQYF
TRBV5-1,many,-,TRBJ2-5,TGCGCCAGCAGCTTGGAGAGGGCACAAGAGACCCAGTACTTC,CASSLERAQETQYF
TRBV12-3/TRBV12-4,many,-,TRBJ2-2,TGTGCCAGCACCCAACACGAGGGGACCGGGGAGCTGTTTTTT,CASTQHEGTGELFF
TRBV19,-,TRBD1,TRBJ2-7,TGTGCCAGTAGTATCCCAACCGGGACAGGCCCCGGGGAGCAGTACTTC,CASSIPTGTGPGEQYF
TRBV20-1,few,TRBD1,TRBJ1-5,TGCAGTGCTAGTTACTCCGGGACAGGGGCTCTTTATAGCAATCAGCCCCAGCATTTT,CSASYSGTGALYSNQPQHF
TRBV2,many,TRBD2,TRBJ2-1,TGTGCCAGCGGTCTAGCGGAGAGCAACAATGAGCAGTTCTTC,CASGLAESNNEQFF
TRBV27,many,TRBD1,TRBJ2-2,TGTGCCAGCAGTCGGAGCAGGACAGGGTCAGAGGCCGGGGAGCTGTTTTTT,CASSRSRTGSEAGELFF
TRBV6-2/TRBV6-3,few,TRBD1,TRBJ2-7,TGTGCCAGCACCTACTCCGGGACAGTTTCCTACGAGCAGTACTTC,CASTYSGTVSYEQYF
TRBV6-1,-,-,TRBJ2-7,TGTGCCAGCAGGCGGGGATCCACTTCCGCAAGCGAGCAGTACTTC,CASRRGSTSASEQYF
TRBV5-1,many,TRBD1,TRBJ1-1,TGCGCCAGCAGCTTGCCCCCGGGACAGCTTCACACTGAAGCTTTCTTT,CASSLPPGQLHTEAFF
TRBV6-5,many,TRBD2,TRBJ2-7,TGTGCCAGCAGTTACTCGAGCGGGACTAGCGGCCGGTACGAGCAGTACTTC,CASSYSSGTSGRYEQYF
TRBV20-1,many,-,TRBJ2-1,TGCAGTGCCAGTAGATACAATGAGCAGTTCTTC,CSASRYNEQFF
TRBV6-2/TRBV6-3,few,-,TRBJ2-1,TGTGCCAGCAGTTACTCGCTGTCTAGCGATGAGCAGTTCTTC,CASSYSLSSDEQFF
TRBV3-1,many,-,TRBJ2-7,TGTGCCAGCAGCCAACCTGGACTTGGAGGCGAGCAGTACTTC,CASSQPGLGGEQYF
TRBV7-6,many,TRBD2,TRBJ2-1,TGTGCCAGCAGCTTAAGTAGCGGGAGAAATGAGCAGTTCTTC,CASSLSSGRNEQFF
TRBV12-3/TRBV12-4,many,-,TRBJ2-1,TGTGCCAGCAGTTTAGGTGGACAAGGGTACAATGAGCAGTTCTTC,CASSLGGQGYNEQFF
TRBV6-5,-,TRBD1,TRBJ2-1,TGTGCCAGCAGTTCGGGGACAGGGGTTAGCTCCTACAATGAGCAGTTCTTC,CASSSGTGVSSYNEQFF
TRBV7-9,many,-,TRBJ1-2,TGTGCCAGCAGCCTTCTTGGGGGTGACGGCTATGGCTACACCTTC,CASSLLGGDGYGYTF
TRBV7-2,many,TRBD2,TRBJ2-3,TGTGCCAGCAGCTTGGGACTAGCGACAGATACGCAGTATTTT,CASSLGLATDTQYF
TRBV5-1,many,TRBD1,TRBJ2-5,TGCGCCAGCAGCTACAGGGGCGTGGAGACCCAGTACTTC,CASSYRGVETQYF